The 22 T cell receptor beta chains listed next were all sequenced from one sample in a study of cytomegalovirus exposure and HLA in healthy donors (dated by TCRdb to 2016 to 2017). Library construction relied on the immunoSEQ multiplex PCR assay. Drawn from immuneACCESS, this table holds only the in-frame rearrangements with V and J called that TCRdb kept. Clones are partly lost; checked studies trace under half to an unresolved V gene and leave the rest unexplained. Within this sample are roughly 350,000 clones, with more than 80% of them counted one time only. The ten largest clones take up 0.65% to 0.85% of the sample. Input material: PBMCs. Receptors originate from a woman aged 18-35 years in good health and CMV-seronegative.

The chain couples TRBV19 to TRBJ2-5; 11 positions agree with TRBD1. V shed 4 bases, J shed 2 bases, and the junction held 6 bases outside the gene matches. The V gene's germline CDR1 is LNHDA and CDR2 SQIVND (reference sequence). This CDR3 has 16 amino acids. Written as DNA, the CDR3 is TGTGCCAGTAGTACCCTGGACAGGGGGCTACAAGAGACCCAGTACTTC. Its translation is CASSTLDRGLQETQYF.

This chain links TRBV20-1 with TRBJ2-7; D is perhaps TRBD1 (6 bases). The ends were cut back, 6 bases at V and 6 bases at J, with 12 bases in the middle. The CDR3 consists of 11 residues. The germline gives CDR1 DFQATT, CDR2 SNEGSKA (reference sequence). The CDR3 DNA is TGCAGTGCCCTCATAGGGGGCGAGCAGTACTTC. It codes for CSALIGGEQYF.

V is TRBV5-1 and J is TRBJ2-2, with 11 bases aligning to TRBD2. V gave up 4 bases and J gave up 3 bases; unmatched junction bases: 2. CDR1 and CDR2 from the germline V gene are SGHRS and YFSETQ. The CDR3 is made up of 15 amino acids. CDR3 nucleotide sequence: TGCGCCAGCAGCCCGGGACTAGCGGACACCGGGGAGCTGTTTTTT. Translation: CASSPGLADTGELFF.

The chain has TRBV28 and TRBJ2-1; 15 bases line up with TRBD2. Per the germline V gene, CDR1 is MDHEN and CDR2 is SYDVKM. The CDR3 contains 16 residues. J lost 9 bases, V lost 10 bases, and 13 bases had no gene match. The CDR3 protein is CATTNRTSGRVGEQFF. CDR3 nucleotide sequence: TGTGCCACCACTAATAGGACTAGCGGGAGGGTAGGTGAGCAGTTCTTC.

The chain uses TRBV14 and TRBJ2-2; perhaps TRBD1 as D (5 bases). The germline gives CDR1 SGHDN, CDR2 FVKESK. The CDR3 contains 13 residues. V gave up 5 bases and J gave up 6 bases, with 10 bases separating them. DNA of the CDR3: TGTGCCAGCAGCGGTCAGGGCGCCGGGGAGCTGTTTTTT. Its translation: CASSGQGAGELFF.

The J gene is TRBJ2-7, the V gene TRBV6-6, with a weak D call TRBD2 (6 bases). The germline V and J ends were trimmed by 6 bases and 7 bases, with 22 bases remaining between them. CDR1 MNHNY and CDR2 SVGAGI come from the germline V gene (reference sequence). The length of the CDR3 is 15 residues. CDR3: CASSRGEEAPGEQYF. CDR3 DNA sequence: TGTGCCAGCAGCCGCGGGGAGGAGGCTCCTGGGGAGCAGTACTTC.

This clone was seen a single time. A much more abundant neighbour one base away suggests this may be a read error. The gene calls are TRBV7-8 and TRBJ2-7; 14 bases are shared with TRBD2. The CDR3 totals 17 residues. The germline gives CDR1 SGHVS, CDR2 FQNEAQ. Losses at the gene ends were 5 bases for V and 0 bases for J; bases not matched to a gene: 6. CDR3 DNA: TGTGCCAGCAGCCCCGGACTAGCGGGAGGCCTCTCCTACGAGCAGTACTTC. Encoded protein: CASSPGLAGGLSYEQYF.

This chain links TRBV9 with TRBJ2-7; possible D gene TRBD2, 6 bases. Trimming cost V 4 bases and J 3 bases, with 14 bases left between them. The CDR3 runs to 14 residues. Germline CDR1 and CDR2: SGDLS and YYNGEE. The CDR3 nucleotides are TGTGCCAGCAGCCTCTCGGACGGGAGCTACGAGCAGTACTTC. Its protein product is CASSLSDGSYEQYF.

V and J are TRBV7-2 and TRBJ2-7; no clear D gene. Per germline, CDR1 SGHTA and CDR2 FQGNSA. Between the trimmed V and J ends, which lost 3 bases and 4 bases, there was a span of 13 bases. This CDR3 is 14 amino acids long. The CDR3, as DNA: TGTGCCAGCAGCTTTCAATCCGGAGTTTACGAGCAGTACTTC. Translating gives CASSFQSGVYEQYF. Supplemented by reference TRBV7-2 and TRBJ2-7, the full variable domain reads GAGVSQSPSNKVTEKGKDVELRCDPISGHTALYWYRQSLGQGLEFLIYFQGNSAPDKSGLPSDRFSAERTGGSVSTLTIQRTQQEDSAVYLCASSFQSGVYEQYFGPGTRLTVT.

The chain combines TRBV27 with TRBJ2-7, with TRBD2 as a possible D gene (5 bases). The germline V gene encodes CDR1 MNHEY and CDR2 SMNVEV (reference sequence). This CDR3 is built from 15 residues. Trimming took 5 bases from V and 3 from J, leaving 17 bases between them. The CDR3 region is CASSPTGNLNYEQYF. CDR3 DNA sequence: TGTGCCAGCAGTCCTACCGGGAATCTCAACTACGAGCAGTACTTC.

Only a few counts were recorded for this clone. The V gene is TRBV6-5, the J gene TRBJ2-7; 7 bases agree with TRBD2. This CDR3 has 16 residues. Trimming at V came to 0 bases and at J to 2 bases, leaving 7 bases not matched to a gene. Germline V gene lookup returns CDR1 MNHEY and CDR2 SVGAGI. CDR3 region: CASSYSTGTTTYEQYF. CDR3 in DNA: TGTGCCAGCAGTTACTCGACGGGGACTACTACCTACGAGCAGTACTTC.

V is TRBV6-6 and J is TRBJ1-5, with D perhaps TRBD1 (5 bases). Trimming pared 2 bases from V and 4 bases from J, leaving 12 bases between. The CDR3 runs 15 residues. Germline V gene lookup returns CDR1 MNHNY and CDR2 SVGAGI (reference sequence). CDR3 amino acids: CASSYTPTENQPQHF. CDR3 nucleotides: TGTGCCAGCAGTTACACGCCGACAGAAAATCAGCCCCAGCATTTT.

V usage is TRBV28 and J usage is TRBJ1-2; D is unclear. The length of the CDR3 is 13 residues. The V gene lost 6 bases and the J gene lost 5 bases, with 13 bases spanning the gap. The germline V gene has CDR1 MDHEN and CDR2 SYDVKM. The CDR3: CASSPREIYGYTF. The DNA for the CDR3 is TGTGCCAGCAGCCCAAGGGAGATATATGGCTACACCTTC.

V and J are TRBV7-2 and TRBJ2-7, with TRBD2 matching 8 bases. V dropped 5 bases and J dropped 0; count of bases not matched to a gene: 9. The CDR3 runs to 16 residues. CDR1 SGHTA and CDR2 FQGNSA come from the germline V gene. DNA of the CDR3: TGTGCCAGCAGCGCAAGCGGGAGCGGGTCCTCCTACGAGCAGTACTTC. This encodes CASSASGSGSSYEQYF.

The chain combines TRBV7-3 with TRBJ1-2, with D perhaps matching TRBD1 (5 bases). This CDR3 contains 13 residues. The germline V gene has CDR1 SGHTA and CDR2 FQGTGA. Trimming took 0 bases from V and 7 from J, leaving 9 bases between them. CDR3 nucleotide sequence: TGTGCCAGCAGCTTAACGGCGGGGGTTGGCTACACCTTC. It codes for CASSLTAGVGYTF.

The chain employs TRBV15 and TRBJ2-7, with TRBD1 as a possible D gene (5 bases). V was cut by 0 bases and J by 6 bases, with 12 bases left in between. The CDR3 length is 14 residues. CDR1 and CDR2 (germline): LNHNV, YYDKDF (reference sequence). The chain's CDR3 is CATSRDMTAREQYF. The CDR3 DNA reads TGTGCCACCAGCAGAGATATGACAGCCCGCGAGCAGTACTTC. The full variable domain, in which reference TRBV15 and TRBJ2-7 provide the parts outside the CDR3, is DAMVIQNPRYQVTQFGKPVTLSCSQTLNHNVMYWYQQKSSQAPKLLFHYYDKDFNNEADTPDNFQSRRPNTSFCFLDIRSPGLGDTAMYLCATSRDMTAREQYFGPGTRLTVT.

V is TRBV29-1 and J is TRBJ2-1, with D tentatively TRBD2 (6 bases). Trimming cost V 8 bases and J 6 bases, with 17 bases left between them. The V gene's germline CDR1 is SQVTM and CDR2 ANQGSEA. The CDR3 totals 13 residues. CDR3: CSFHPGTGNEQFF. The DNA of the CDR3 is TGCAGCTTCCACCCTGGGACTGGCAATGAGCAGTTCTTC.

This clone appeared once. J is TRBJ1-2 and V is TRBV4-1; tentatively, D is TRBD1 (6 bases). The V gene lost 1 base and the J gene lost 11 bases, with 20 bases spanning the gap. Germline assignment: CDR1 MGHRA and CDR2 YSYEKL. This CDR3 region has 15 residues. The CDR3 is CASSQVRTDSLGYTF. The DNA for the CDR3 is TGCGCCAGCAGCCAAGTAAGGACGGACAGTTTGGGTTACACCTTC.

This chain uses TRBV6-5 with TRBJ1-1, with TRBD1 matching over 7 bases. With 6 bases clipped from V and 2 bases from J, the junction kept 9 bases outside the gene matches. Germline loops: CDR1 MNHEY, CDR2 SVGAGI. The CDR3 length is 15 residues. CDR3 residues: CASSKGQAFNTEAFF. The CDR3 DNA sequence: TGTGCCAGCAGCAAAGGACAGGCCTTCAACACTGAAGCTTTCTTT.

The V call is TRBV2, the J call TRBJ2-1; D perhaps matches TRBD2 (6 bases). The CDR3 contains 15 residues. Trimming removed 0 bases at V and 3 bases at J, with 9 bases between. Germline lookup yields CDR1 SNHLY and CDR2 FYNNEI. The CDR3 spells CASSEAWDFYNEQFF. DNA for the CDR3: TGTGCCAGCAGTGAAGCTTGGGACTTCTACAATGAGCAGTTCTTC.

The chain couples TRBV19 to TRBJ1-1, with 7 bases matching TRBD1. Germline CDR1 and CDR2: LNHDA and SQIVND (reference sequence). J was trimmed by 0 bases and V by 4 bases; bases with no gene match: 5. The CDR3 extends over 15 amino acids. DNA for the CDR3: TGTGCCAGTAGTAGGGACAGACTCTTGAACACTGAAGCTTTCTTT. Its protein is CASSRDRLLNTEAFF.

This sequence joins TRBV6-5 and TRBJ1-1, with D possibly being TRBD1 (6 bases). The CDR3 loop spans 14 amino acids. From germline, CDR1 is MNHEY and CDR2 SVGAGI. Trimming took off 0 bases at V and 6 bases at J, with 11 bases between the two ends. CDR3 in amino acids: CASSYSAGAAEAFF. CDR3 DNA: TGTGCCAGCAGTTACTCCGCAGGGGCAGCTGAAGCTTTCTTT.